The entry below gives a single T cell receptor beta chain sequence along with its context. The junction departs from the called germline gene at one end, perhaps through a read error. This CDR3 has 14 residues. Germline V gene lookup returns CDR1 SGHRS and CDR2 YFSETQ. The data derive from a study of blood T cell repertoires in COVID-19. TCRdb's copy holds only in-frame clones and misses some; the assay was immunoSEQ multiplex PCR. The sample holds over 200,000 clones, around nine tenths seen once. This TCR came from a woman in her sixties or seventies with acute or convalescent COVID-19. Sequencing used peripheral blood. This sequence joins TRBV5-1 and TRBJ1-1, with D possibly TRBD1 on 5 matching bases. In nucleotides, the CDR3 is TGCGCCAGCAGATTGGTGACAGCGAACACTGAAGCTTTCTTT. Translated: CASRLVTANTEAFF.